The present T cell receptor (beta chain) was sequenced within a study of shared clonotypes between healthy human individuals. On the study more broadly: Three plates were used per donor for CD4 naive, three for CD4 memory, two for CD8 naive and one for CD8 memory. Study results and limitations: Blood was the only sampled material, and tissue repertoires likely differ. It was observed that roughly 5% of naive CD4 clonotypes were shared across a handful of donors.

The CDR3 is made up of 15 amino acids. The V and J ends lost 4 bases and 2 bases, in that order; junction bases with no gene match: 8. From germline, CDR1 is SGHRS and CDR2 YFSETQ. An approximately 210 ng quantity of DNA, 30,000 to 35,000 T cell genomes, went into the sorted-subset replicate PCRs. Here immunoSEQ multiplex PCR was the method, and the copy in TCRdb shows in-frame clones only, minus some. The sample lists about 2.2 million clones; about 93% were seen once. Naive CD8 isolation took CD45RO-negative cells positively selected for CCR7 and excluded terminally differentiated effector memory CD45RA+ cells. Comment on this clone: Its antigen is not identified.

V is TRBV5-1 and J is TRBJ2-7; 8 positions agree with TRBD2. The sequenced sample was naive CD8+ T cells from PBMCs. This receptor was taken from a man aged 18 to 30 in good health. Some clones in this sample may be carry-over from other donors' samples. CDR3 sequence (DNA): TGCGCCAGCAGCCTTGCCCTGACTAGCGCCTACGAGCAGTACTTC. This codes for CASSLALTSAYEQYF.